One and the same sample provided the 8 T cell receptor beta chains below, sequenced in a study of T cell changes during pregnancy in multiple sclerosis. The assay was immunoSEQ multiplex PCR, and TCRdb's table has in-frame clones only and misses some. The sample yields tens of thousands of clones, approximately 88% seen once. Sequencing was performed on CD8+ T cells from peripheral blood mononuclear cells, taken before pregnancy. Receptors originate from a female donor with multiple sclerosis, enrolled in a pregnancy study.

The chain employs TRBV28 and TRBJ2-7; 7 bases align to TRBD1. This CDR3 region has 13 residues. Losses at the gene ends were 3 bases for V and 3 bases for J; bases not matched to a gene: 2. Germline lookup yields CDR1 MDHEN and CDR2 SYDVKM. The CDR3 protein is CASSLGQIYEQYF. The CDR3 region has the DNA TGTGCCAGCAGTTTGGGACAGATCTACGAGCAGTACTTC.

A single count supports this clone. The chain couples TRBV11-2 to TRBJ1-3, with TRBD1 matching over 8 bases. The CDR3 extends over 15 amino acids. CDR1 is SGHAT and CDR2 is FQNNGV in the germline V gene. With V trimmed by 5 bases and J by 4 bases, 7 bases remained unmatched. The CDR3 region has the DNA TGTGCCAGCAGCATATCGACAGGGGTGGGAAACACCATATATTTT. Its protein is CASSISTGVGNTIYF.

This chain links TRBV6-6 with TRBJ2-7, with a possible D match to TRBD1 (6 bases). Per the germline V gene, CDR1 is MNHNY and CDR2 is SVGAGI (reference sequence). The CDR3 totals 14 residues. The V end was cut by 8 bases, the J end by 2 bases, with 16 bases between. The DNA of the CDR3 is TGTGCCAGCGCTAGCTTGGGGGCGACCTACGAGCAGTACTTC. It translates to CASASLGATYEQYF.

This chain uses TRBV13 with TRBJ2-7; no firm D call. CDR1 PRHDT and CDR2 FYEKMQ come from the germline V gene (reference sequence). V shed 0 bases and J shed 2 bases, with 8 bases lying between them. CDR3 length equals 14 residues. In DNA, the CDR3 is TGTGCCAGCAGCTTAGGCCTCCGGGCCTACGAGCAGTACTTC. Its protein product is CASSLGLRAYEQYF.

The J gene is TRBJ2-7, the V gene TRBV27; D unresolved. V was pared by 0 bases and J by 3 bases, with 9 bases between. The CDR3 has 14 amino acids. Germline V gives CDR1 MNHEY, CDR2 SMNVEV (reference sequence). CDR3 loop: CASSLSSGFYEQYF. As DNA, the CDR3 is TGTGCCAGCAGTTTATCTTCAGGTTTCTACGAGCAGTACTTC.

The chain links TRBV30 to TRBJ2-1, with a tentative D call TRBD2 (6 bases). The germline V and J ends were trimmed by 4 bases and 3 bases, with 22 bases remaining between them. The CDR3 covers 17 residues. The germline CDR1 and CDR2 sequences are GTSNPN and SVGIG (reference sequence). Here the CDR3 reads CAWISLSRGGVYNEQFF. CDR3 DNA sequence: TGTGCCTGGATAAGTCTATCCCGGGGAGGCGTCTACAATGAGCAGTTCTTC.

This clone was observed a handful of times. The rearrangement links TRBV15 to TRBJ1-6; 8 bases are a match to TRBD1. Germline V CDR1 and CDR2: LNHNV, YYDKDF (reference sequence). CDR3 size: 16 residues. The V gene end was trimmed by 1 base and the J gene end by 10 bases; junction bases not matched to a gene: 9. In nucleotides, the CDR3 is TGTGCCACCAGCAGAGGTCTGGCAGGGGGCAAATCACCCCTCCACTTT. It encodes CATSRGLAGGKSPLHF. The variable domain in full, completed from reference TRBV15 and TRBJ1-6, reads DAMVIQNPRYQVTQFGKPVTLSCSQTLNHNVMYWYQQKSSQAPKLLFHYYDKDFNNEADTPDNFQSRRPNTSFCFLDIRSPGLGDTAMYLCATSRGLAGGKSPLHFGNGTRLTVT.

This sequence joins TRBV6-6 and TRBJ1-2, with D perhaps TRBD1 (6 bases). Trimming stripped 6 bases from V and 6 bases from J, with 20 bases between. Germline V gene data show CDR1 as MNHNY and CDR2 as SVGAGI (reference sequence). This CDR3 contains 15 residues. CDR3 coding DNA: TGTGCCAGCAGAGAAACCGGGACATATAAAGATGGCTACACCTTC. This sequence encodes CASRETGTYKDGYTF.